A selection of T cell receptor beta chains follows, all from one sample in a study of identical twins. TCRdb processed the 5' RACE reads anew with MiXCR; each CDR3 protein has one entry. The sample has 250,000 or so distinct CDR3 sequences, approximately 8% seen once. The sample was also linked to a second study, of yellow fever vaccine responses in identical twins.

Sequencing was performed on CD8+ T cells sorted from blood. Source of these receptors: a woman under 30 in good health. Both conserved end residues are part of each CDR3. D genes are given only for firm matches. Where a row states a size, it is once, few, many or the class of an expanded clone; other rows omit it.

V: TRBV4-1; D: -; J: TRBJ2-3; size: many; CDR3: CASSQGVGGDNYF; DNA: TGCGCCAGCAGCCAAGGGGTCGGCGGGGACAACTATTTT
V: TRBV20-1; D: -; J: TRBJ1-2; size: many; CDR3: CSASPPGTRGYTF; DNA: TGCAGTGCTAGCCCGCCGGGTACGAGGGGCTACACCTTC
V: TRBV5-1; D: -; J: TRBJ2-3; size: many; CDR3: CASRGDRASTDTQYF; DNA: TGCGCCAGCAGAGGCGACAGAGCGAGCACAGATACGCAGTATTTT
V: TRBV27; D: -; J: TRBJ2-1; size: few; CDR3: CASSLIWGRFWSGEQFF; DNA: TGTGCCAGCAGTTTAATCTGGGGCAGGTTTTGGTCGGGTGAGCAGTTCTTC
V: TRBV20-1; D: -; J: TRBJ2-1; size: few; CDR3: CSASGLRNEQFF; DNA: TGCAGTGCTAGTGGCCTCCGCAATGAGCAGTTCTTC
V: TRBV5-6; D: -; J: TRBJ2-1; size: few; CDR3: CASSFSSPNEQFF; DNA: TGTGCCAGCAGCTTCTCCTCCCCAAATGAGCAGTTCTTC
V: TRBV28; D: TRBD1; J: TRBJ1-2; size: few; CDR3: CASSLSRTGGVHGYTF; DNA: TGTGCCAGCAGTTTATCCCGGACAGGGGGCGTTCATGGCTACACCTTC
V: TRBV5-4; D: -; J: TRBJ2-1; size: many; CDR3: CASSQDPNNEQFF; DNA: TGTGCCAGCAGCCAGGACCCCAACAATGAGCAGTTCTTC
V: TRBV28; D: TRBD1; J: TRBJ2-1; size: -; CDR3: CASSVQGATYNEQFF; DNA: TGTGCCAGCAGTGTACAGGGGGCGACCTACAATGAGCAGTTCTTC
V: TRBV9; D: -; J: TRBJ2-1; size: many; CDR3: CASSVGGGEYNEQFF; DNA: TGTGCCAGCAGCGTAGGTGGGGGCGAGTACAATGAGCAGTTCTTC
V: TRBV6-2/TRBV6-3; D: -; J: TRBJ2-2; size: few; CDR3: CASSYSRGRGELFF; DNA: TGTGCCAGCAGTTACTCAAGGGGCCGCGGGGAGCTGTTTTTT
V: TRBV14; D: -; J: TRBJ1-6; size: many; CDR3: CASSQGGVSSYNSPLHF; DNA: TGTGCCAGCAGCCAAGGGGGGGTGAGCTCCTATAATTCACCCCTCCACTTT
V: TRBV2; D: -; J: TRBJ1-4; size: few; CDR3: CASLTEGRNEKLFF; DNA: TGTGCCAGCCTTACGGAGGGGCGCAATGAAAAACTGTTTTTT
V: TRBV7-2; D: TRBD1; J: TRBJ1-5; size: few; CDR3: CASSLGRGRQPQHF; DNA: TGTGCCAGCAGCTTAGGCAGGGGGAGACAGCCCCAGCATTTT
V: TRBV13; D: -; J: TRBJ2-5; size: few; CDR3: CASSPARIQETQYF; DNA: TGTGCCAGCAGCCCCGCCCGGATACAAGAGACCCAGTACTTC
V: TRBV28; D: -; J: TRBJ2-3; size: many; CDR3: CASRRTDTQYF; DNA: TGTGCCAGCAGACGGACGGATACGCAGTATTTT
V: TRBV5-6; D: -; J: TRBJ2-7; size: many; CDR3: CASSLVSVYEQYF; DNA: TGTGCCAGCAGCTTGGTATCAGTCTACGAGCAGTACTTC
V: TRBV28; D: TRBD1; J: TRBJ2-6; size: -; CDR3: CASSTPRQGKSGANVLTF; DNA: TGTGCCAGCAGTACACCTAGACAGGGAAAATCTGGGGCCAACGTCCTGACTTTC
V: TRBV12-3/TRBV12-4; D: TRBD1; J: TRBJ2-3; size: -; CDR3: CASSDRGSTDTQYF; DNA: TGTGCCAGCAGTGACAGGGGGAGCACAGATACGCAGTATTTT
V: TRBV6-1; D: -; J: TRBJ2-3; size: -; CDR3: CASSEGVTQYF; DNA: TGTGCCAGCAGTGAGGGAGTCACGCAGTATTTT
V: TRBV9; D: -; J: TRBJ2-1; size: many; CDR3: CASSAEGHNNNEQFF; DNA: TGTGCCAGCAGCGCCGAGGGGCACAATAACAATGAGCAGTTCTTC
V: TRBV7-8; D: -; J: TRBJ2-3; size: -; CDR3: CASSLSGRDTQYF; DNA: TGTGCCAGCAGCTTATCGGGGCGGGATACGCAGTATTTT
V: TRBV11-2; D: -; J: TRBJ2-7; size: few; CDR3: CASSLAGWGTDDYEQYF; DNA: TGTGCCAGCAGCTTAGCCGGTTGGGGTACCGACGACTACGAGCAGTACTTC
V: TRBV27; D: TRBD1; J: TRBJ2-2; size: -; CDR3: CASSSWDRDNTGELFF; DNA: TGTGCCAGCAGTTCTTGGGACAGGGATAACACCGGGGAGCTGTTTTTT
V: TRBV10-3; D: TRBD2; J: TRBJ2-2; size: many; CDR3: CAIGGDPGELFF; DNA: TGTGCCATCGGGGGGGACCCCGGGGAGCTGTTTTTT
V: TRBV29-1; D: -; J: TRBJ2-7; size: -; CDR3: CSVPRKGSSYEQYF; DNA: TGCAGCGTTCCCAGAAAGGGGAGCTCCTACGAGCAGTACTTC
V: TRBV27; D: -; J: TRBJ1-4; size: -; CDR3: CASSWFRDPNEKLFF; DNA: TGTGCCAGCAGTTGGTTCCGGGACCCTAATGAAAAACTGTTTTTT
V: TRBV28; D: -; J: TRBJ1-1; size: -; CDR3: CASRPVGNTEAFF; DNA: TGTGCCAGCAGACCTGTCGGGAACACTGAAGCTTTCTTT
V: TRBV7-9; D: -; J: TRBJ1-6; size: many; CDR3: CASSSQTRSDSPLHF; DNA: TGTGCCAGCAGCTCCCAGACAAGGTCGGATTCACCCCTCCACTTT
V: TRBV9; D: -; J: TRBJ2-5; size: -; CDR3: CASSVFGSQETQYF; DNA: TGTGCCAGCAGCGTTTTCGGGTCACAAGAGACCCAGTACTTC
V: TRBV28; D: -; J: TRBJ2-1; size: -; CDR3: CASSPNRDRSNEQFF; DNA: TGTGCCAGCAGCCCCAACCGGGACCGCAGCAATGAGCAGTTCTTC
V: TRBV9; D: -; J: TRBJ2-1; size: few; CDR3: CASSPKTGRGSYNEQFF; DNA: TGTGCCAGCAGCCCAAAGACTGGGCGCGGATCCTACAATGAGCAGTTCTTC
V: TRBV7-6; D: TRBD1; J: TRBJ2-1; size: -; CDR3: CASSLAGTGVDNEQFF; DNA: TGTGCCAGCAGCTTAGCGGGGACAGGGGTTGACAATGAGCAGTTCTTC
V: TRBV12-3/TRBV12-4; D: TRBD2; J: TRBJ2-2; size: many; CDR3: CASTRLGRGTGELFF; DNA: TGTGCCAGCACTCGACTCGGGAGGGGGACCGGGGAGCTGTTTTTT
V: TRBV2; D: -; J: TRBJ2-1; size: -; CDR3: CASKETWDYNEQFF; DNA: TGTGCCAGCAAAGAAACCTGGGACTACAATGAGCAGTTCTTC
V: TRBV25-1; D: -; J: TRBJ2-2; size: many; CDR3: CATEGTGELFF; DNA: TGTGCAACGGAGGGAACCGGGGAGCTGTTTTTT
V: TRBV7-9; D: -; J: TRBJ2-2; size: many; CDR3: CASSLALDTGELFF; DNA: TGTGCCAGCAGCTTGGCCCTGGACACCGGGGAGCTGTTTTTT
V: TRBV20-1; D: -; J: TRBJ2-1; size: few; CDR3: CSVESIGAYNEQFF; DNA: TGCAGTGTTGAGTCCATTGGGGCCTACAATGAGCAGTTCTTC
V: TRBV6-4; D: TRBD2; J: TRBJ2-1; size: many; CDR3: CASSDSGREADEQFF; DNA: TGTGCCAGCAGTGACTCGGGGCGGGAGGCAGATGAGCAGTTCTTC
V: TRBV6-2/TRBV6-3; D: TRBD1; J: TRBJ2-5; size: few; CDR3: CASSPKTGNPWTQYF; DNA: TGTGCCAGCAGTCCGAAGACAGGGAACCCATGGACCCAGTACTTC
V: TRBV11-1; D: TRBD1; J: TRBJ2-1; size: few; CDR3: CASSMYRGSYNEQFF; DNA: TGTGCCAGCAGCATGTACAGGGGATCCTACAATGAGCAGTTCTTC
V: TRBV6-5; D: TRBD1; J: TRBJ1-4; size: few; CDR3: CASSYGTGFYEKLFF; DNA: TGTGCCAGCAGTTACGGGACAGGGTTCTACGAAAAACTGTTTTTT
V: TRBV20-1; D: -; J: TRBJ2-1; size: few; CDR3: CSARDLAEDEQFF; DNA: TGCAGTGCTAGAGATCTGGCCGAGGATGAGCAGTTCTTC
V: TRBV12-3/TRBV12-4; D: -; J: TRBJ1-2; size: many; CDR3: CASRPLGGNYGYTF; DNA: TGTGCCAGCAGACCCCTTGGGGGAAACTATGGCTACACCTTC
V: TRBV4-1; D: TRBD1; J: TRBJ2-3; size: many; CDR3: CASSQPGQGADTQYF; DNA: TGCGCCAGCAGCCAACCGGGACAGGGGGCAGATACGCAGTATTTT
V: TRBV6-1; D: TRBD1; J: TRBJ2-7; size: -; CDR3: CASSLGQAPYEQYF; DNA: TGTGCCAGCAGTCTCGGACAGGCTCCCTACGAGCAGTACTTC
V: TRBV3-1; D: TRBD1; J: TRBJ1-4; size: -; CDR3: CASSQENQGGFGEKLFF; DNA: TGTGCCAGCAGCCAAGAGAACCAGGGGGGATTCGGAGAAAAACTGTTTTTT
V: TRBV5-6; D: TRBD1; J: TRBJ2-1; size: -; CDR3: CASSLSETGPYNEQFF; DNA: TGTGCCAGCAGCTTGTCGGAGACAGGGCCTTACAATGAGCAGTTCTTC
V: TRBV7-3; D: TRBD1; J: TRBJ2-5; size: -; CDR3: CASSLTGDSAQETQYF; DNA: TGTGCCAGCAGCTTAACCGGGGACAGCGCCCAAGAGACCCAGTACTTC
V: TRBV7-8; D: TRBD2; J: TRBJ2-1; size: many; CDR3: CASSFSGGSYNEQFF; DNA: TGTGCCAGCAGCTTTAGCGGGGGCTCCTACAATGAGCAGTTCTTC
V: TRBV24-1; D: TRBD1; J: TRBJ2-1; size: few; CDR3: CATSALQGALPNEQFF; DNA: TGTGCCACCAGTGCCTTACAGGGGGCTTTACCCAATGAGCAGTTCTTC
V: TRBV5-5; D: -; J: TRBJ1-2; size: many; CDR3: CASSLDGVYGYTF; DNA: TGTGCCAGCAGCTTGGATGGGGTCTATGGCTACACCTTC
V: TRBV5-5; D: TRBD1; J: TRBJ2-2; size: many; CDR3: CASSGGQGDTGELFF; DNA: TGTGCCAGCAGCGGGGGACAGGGCGATACCGGGGAGCTGTTTTTT
V: TRBV4-2; D: -; J: TRBJ2-2; size: -; CDR3: CASSQRDSYTGELFF; DNA: TGTGCCAGCAGCCAGCGAGACAGCTACACCGGGGAGCTGTTTTTT